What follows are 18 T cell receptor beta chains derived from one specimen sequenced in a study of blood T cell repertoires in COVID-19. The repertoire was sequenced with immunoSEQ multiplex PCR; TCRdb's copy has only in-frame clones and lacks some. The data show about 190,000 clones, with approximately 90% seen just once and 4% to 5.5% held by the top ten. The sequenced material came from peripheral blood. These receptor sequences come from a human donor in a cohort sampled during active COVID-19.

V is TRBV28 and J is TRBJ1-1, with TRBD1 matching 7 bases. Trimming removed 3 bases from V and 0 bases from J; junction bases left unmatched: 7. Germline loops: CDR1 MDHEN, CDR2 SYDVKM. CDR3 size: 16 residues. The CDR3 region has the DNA TGTGCCAGCAGTTTTGGGGACAGCCTAATGAACACTGAAGCTTTCTTT. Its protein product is CASSFGDSLMNTEAFF.

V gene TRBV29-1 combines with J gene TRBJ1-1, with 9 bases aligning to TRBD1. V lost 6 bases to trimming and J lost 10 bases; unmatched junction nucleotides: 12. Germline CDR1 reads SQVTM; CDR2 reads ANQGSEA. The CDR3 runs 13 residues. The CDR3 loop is CSVLPGQGLRAFF. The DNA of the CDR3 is TGCAGCGTACTCCCGGGACAGGGACTTCGAGCTTTCTTT.

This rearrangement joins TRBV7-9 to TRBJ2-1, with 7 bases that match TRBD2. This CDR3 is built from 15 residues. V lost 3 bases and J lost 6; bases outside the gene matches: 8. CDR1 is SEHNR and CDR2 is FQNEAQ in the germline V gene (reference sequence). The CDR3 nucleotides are TGTGCCAGCAGCTTTGGGCGGGAGTTCAGCAATGAGCAGTTCTTC. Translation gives CASSFGREFSNEQFF.

CDR3 bases: TGTGCCAGCAGCTTCGAAGGACTAGCCGGGGAGCTGTTTTTT. Translated, it gives CASSFEGLAGELFF. The V call is TRBV7-9, the J call TRBJ2-2, with 7 bases identical to TRBD2. The CDR3 spans 14 residues. Trimming cost V 3 bases and J 6 bases; bases outside gene matches: 4. Germline-derived CDR1 and CDR2 are SEHNR and FQNEAQ (reference sequence).

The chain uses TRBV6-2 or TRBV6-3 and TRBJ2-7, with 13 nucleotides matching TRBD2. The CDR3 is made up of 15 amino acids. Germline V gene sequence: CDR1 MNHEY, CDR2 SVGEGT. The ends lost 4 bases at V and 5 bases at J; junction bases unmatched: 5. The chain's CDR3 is CASSFATSGRDEQYF. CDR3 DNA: TGTGCCAGCAGTTTCGCTACTAGCGGGAGGGACGAGCAGTACTTC.

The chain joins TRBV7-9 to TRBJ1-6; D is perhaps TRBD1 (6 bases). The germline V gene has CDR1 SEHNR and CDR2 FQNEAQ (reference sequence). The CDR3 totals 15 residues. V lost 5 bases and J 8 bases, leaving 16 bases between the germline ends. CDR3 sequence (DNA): TGTGCCAGCAGCGTCCCGGGGACACTCGATTCACCCCTCCACTTT. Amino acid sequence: CASSVPGTLDSPLHF. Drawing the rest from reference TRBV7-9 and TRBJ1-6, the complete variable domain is DTGVSQNPRHKITKRGQNVTFRCDPISEHNRLYWYRQTLGQGPEFLTYFQNEAQLEKSRLLSDRFSAERPKGSFSTLEIQRTEQGDSAMYLCASSVPGTLDSPLHFGNGTRLTVT.

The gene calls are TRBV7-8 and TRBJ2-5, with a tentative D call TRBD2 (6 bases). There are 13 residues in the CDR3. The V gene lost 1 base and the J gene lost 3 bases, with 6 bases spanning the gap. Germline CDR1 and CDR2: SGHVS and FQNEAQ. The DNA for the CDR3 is TGTGCCAGCAGCTTAGGCGGGAAAGAGACCCAGTACTTC. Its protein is CASSLGGKETQYF.

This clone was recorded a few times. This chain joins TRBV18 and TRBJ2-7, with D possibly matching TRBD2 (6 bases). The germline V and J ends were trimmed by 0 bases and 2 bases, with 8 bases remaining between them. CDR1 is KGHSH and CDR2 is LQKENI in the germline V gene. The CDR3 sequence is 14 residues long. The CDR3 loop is CASSPPAGTYEQYF. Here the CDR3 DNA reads TGTGCCAGCTCACCACCAGCGGGTACCTACGAGCAGTACTTC.

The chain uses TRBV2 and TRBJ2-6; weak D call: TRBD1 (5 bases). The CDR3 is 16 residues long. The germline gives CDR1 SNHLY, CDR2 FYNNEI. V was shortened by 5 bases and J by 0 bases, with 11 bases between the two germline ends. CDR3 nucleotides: TGTGCCAGCAGTCCAACAGGATCCTCTGGGGCCAACGTCCTGACTTTC. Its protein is CASSPTGSSGANVLTF.

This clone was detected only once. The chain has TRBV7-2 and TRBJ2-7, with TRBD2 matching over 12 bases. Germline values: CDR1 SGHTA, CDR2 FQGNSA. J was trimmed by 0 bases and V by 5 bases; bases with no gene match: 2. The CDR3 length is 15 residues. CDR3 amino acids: CASSRTSGNSYEQYF. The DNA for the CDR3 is TGTGCCAGCAGCCGGACTAGCGGGAACTCCTACGAGCAGTACTTC.

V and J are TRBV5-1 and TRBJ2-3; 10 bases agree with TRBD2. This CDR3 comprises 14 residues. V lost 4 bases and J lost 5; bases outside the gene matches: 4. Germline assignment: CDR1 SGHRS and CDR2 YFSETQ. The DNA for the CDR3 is TGCGCCAGCAGCCAAACTAGCGGGGAAGATACGCAGTATTTT. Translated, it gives CASSQTSGEDTQYF.

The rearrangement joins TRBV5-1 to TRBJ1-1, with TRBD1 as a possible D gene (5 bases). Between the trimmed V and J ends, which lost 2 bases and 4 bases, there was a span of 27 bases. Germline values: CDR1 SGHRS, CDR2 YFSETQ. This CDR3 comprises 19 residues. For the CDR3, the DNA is TGCGCCAGCAGCTTAGACGGAAGTAAACTTCCGGGGGGGAGCACTGAAGCTTTCTTT. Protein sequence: CASSLDGSKLPGGSTEAFF.

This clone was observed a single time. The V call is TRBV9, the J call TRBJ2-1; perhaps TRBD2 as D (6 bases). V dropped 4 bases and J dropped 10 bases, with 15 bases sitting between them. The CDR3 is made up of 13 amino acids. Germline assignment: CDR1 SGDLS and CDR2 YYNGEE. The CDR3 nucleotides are TGTGCCAGCAGCCTCGACTCGGGGGACGAGCAGTTCTTC. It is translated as CASSLDSGDEQFF.

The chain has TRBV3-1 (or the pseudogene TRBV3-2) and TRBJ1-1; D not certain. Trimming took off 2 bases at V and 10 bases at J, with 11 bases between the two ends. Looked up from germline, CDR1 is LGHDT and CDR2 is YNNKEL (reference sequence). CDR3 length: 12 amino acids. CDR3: CASSQSGAAAFF. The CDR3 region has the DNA TGTGCCAGCAGCCAATCTGGAGCTGCAGCTTTCTTT.

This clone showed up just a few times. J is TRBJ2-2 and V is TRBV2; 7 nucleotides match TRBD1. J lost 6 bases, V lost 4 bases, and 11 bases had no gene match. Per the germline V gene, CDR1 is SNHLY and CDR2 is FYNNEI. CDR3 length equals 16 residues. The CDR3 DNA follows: TGTGCCAGCAGTGGGCTAACAGGGGCTGGAGCCGGGGAGCTGTTTTTT. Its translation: CASSGLTGAGAGELFF.

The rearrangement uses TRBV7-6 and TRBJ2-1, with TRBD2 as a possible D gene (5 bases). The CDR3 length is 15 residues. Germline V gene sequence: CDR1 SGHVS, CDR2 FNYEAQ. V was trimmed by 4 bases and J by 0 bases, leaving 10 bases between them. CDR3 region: CASSSDWGSYNEQFF. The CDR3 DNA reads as TGTGCCAGCAGCTCGGACTGGGGCTCCTACAATGAGCAGTTCTTC.

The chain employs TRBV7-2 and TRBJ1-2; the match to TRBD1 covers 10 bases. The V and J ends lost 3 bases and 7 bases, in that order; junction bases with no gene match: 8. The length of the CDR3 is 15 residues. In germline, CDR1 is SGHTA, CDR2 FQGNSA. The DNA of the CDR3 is TGTGCCAGCAGCTTCGGGGCCCGGACAGGGGGTGGCTACACCTTC. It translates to CASSFGARTGGGYTF.

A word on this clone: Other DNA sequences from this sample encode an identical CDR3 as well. The CDR3 is CSVGQGAKNIQYF. CDR3 DNA: TGCAGCGTTGGGCAGGGGGCCAAAAACATTCAGTACTTC. The rearrangement links TRBV29-1 to TRBJ2-4; tentative D call: TRBD1 (6 bases). The V and J ends lost 4 bases and 1 base respectively, with 8 bases between them. The CDR3 spans 13 residues. The germline gives CDR1 SQVTM, CDR2 ANQGSEA. The whole variable domain, remainder taken from reference TRBV29-1 and TRBJ2-4, is SAVISQKPSRDICQRGTSLTIQCQVDSQVTMMFWYRQQPGQSLTLIATANQGSEATYESGFVIDKFPISRPNLTFSTLTVSNMSPEDSSIYLCSVGQGAKNIQYFGAGTRLSVL.